One sample yielded the 30 T cell receptor beta chains listed below, sequenced in a study of cytomegalovirus exposure and HLA in healthy donors. 60 Vbeta and 13 Jbeta primers were used in PCR. Using immunoSEQ multiplex PCR, the repertoire was profiled, and TCRdb retains in-frame clones only, with some absent. The sample contains 160,000 or so clones, around 88% of which appear only once. The sequencing input was PBMCs. These receptors were taken from a woman aged 30 to 39 in good health and CMV-seronegative.

The rearrangement uses TRBV7-2 and TRBJ2-3, with TRBD1 matching over 8 bases. CDR1 is SGHTA, CDR2 FQGNSA, per germline. This CDR3 has 14 amino acids. J gave up 3 bases and V 6 bases, and 5 bases lay outside the gene matches. The CDR3 spells CASRDRAGTDTQYF. DNA of the CDR3: TGTGCCAGCAGGGACAGGGCGGGGACAGATACGCAGTATTTT.

The CDR3 nucleotides read TGTGCCGCAGAAGGTGGAGGCACTGAAGCTTTCTTT. This sequence encodes CAAEGGGTEAFF. The chain joins TRBV15 to TRBJ1-1; D ambiguous. CDR1 and CDR2 (germline): LNHNV, YYDKDF (reference sequence). V lost 11 bases to trimming and J lost 4 bases, with 14 bases between them. The CDR3 has 12 amino acids.

The rearrangement uses TRBV9 and TRBJ2-2; D unclear. Trimming took off 4 bases at V and 5 bases at J, with 6 bases between the two ends. The CDR3 covers 12 residues. In germline, CDR1 is SGDLS, CDR2 YYNGEE. DNA for the CDR3: TGTGCCAGCAGCCCTTCGACCGGGGAGCTGTTTTTT. Amino acid sequence: CASSPSTGELFF.

The V and J genes are TRBV4-1 and TRBJ1-5; D uncertain. The CDR3 runs to 15 residues. The germline V and J ends were trimmed by 4 bases and 3 bases, with 13 bases remaining between them. Germline CDR1 MGHRA, CDR2 YSYEKL. CDR3 in amino acids: CASSRGGGLNQPQHF. The CDR3 nucleotides are TGCGCCAGCAGCCGCGGAGGCGGCCTCAATCAGCCCCAGCATTTT.

The V call is TRBV10-3, the J call TRBJ2-1; TRBD2 matches 12 bases. Germline V gene sequence: CDR1 ENHRY, CDR2 SYGVKD. Trimming at V came to 3 bases and at J to 4 bases, leaving 4 bases not matched to a gene. The CDR3 has 16 amino acids. CDR3 nucleotide sequence: TGTGCCATCAGTGACCCTGGACTAGCGGGATACAATGAGCAGTTCTTC. Protein: CAISDPGLAGYNEQFF.

The chain carries TRBV9 and TRBJ2-7; TRBD1 matches at 10 bases. V shed 4 bases and J 0 bases; nucleotides not matched to a gene: 13. This CDR3 comprises 18 residues. The V gene's germline CDR1 is SGDLS and CDR2 YYNGEE. The CDR3 here is CASSTPRDRGYDSYEQYF. For the CDR3, the DNA is TGTGCCAGCAGCACCCCCCGGGACAGGGGCTACGACTCCTACGAGCAGTACTTC.

The chain combines TRBV9 with TRBJ2-1, with 11 bases lining up with TRBD2. This CDR3 contains 16 residues. Trimming at V came to 0 bases and at J to 9 bases, leaving 8 bases not matched to a gene. Germline CDR1 SGDLS, CDR2 YYNGEE. CDR3: CASSVELAGGLGEQFF. DNA of the CDR3: TGTGCCAGCAGCGTAGAATTAGCGGGGGGGCTAGGTGAGCAGTTCTTC.

The chain carries TRBV7-2 and TRBJ1-2; 8 nucleotides line up with TRBD1. Germline CDR1 SGHTA, CDR2 FQGNSA. This CDR3 spans 14 amino acids. The V segment lost 8 bases and the J segment 6 bases; nucleotides outside the gene matches: 11. The CDR3: CASAERDRGDGYTF. In nucleotides, the CDR3 is TGTGCCAGCGCCGAGAGAGACAGGGGAGATGGCTACACCTTC.

J is TRBJ1-6 and V is TRBV5-1; 7 nucleotides line up with TRBD1. The junction had 12 bases not matched to a gene; V was cut back by 0 bases and J by 0 bases. There are 20 residues in the CDR3. CDR1 is SGHRS, CDR2 YFSETQ, per germline. CDR3 nucleotides: TGCGCCAGCAGCTTGGATGGACAGGACGGGGGTAGCTCCTATAATTCACCCCTCCACTTT. Protein sequence: CASSLDGQDGGSSYNSPLHF.

The chain uses TRBV5-1 and TRBJ2-3, with 11 bases that match TRBD2. Germline CDR1 and CDR2: SGHRS and YFSETQ. The CDR3 is 18 amino acids. The J segment lost 8 bases and the V segment lost 0 bases, leaving 14 bases of the junction unmatched. CDR3 sequence reads: CASSLAIATSGGLGTQYF. CDR3 nucleotides: TGCGCCAGCAGCTTGGCCATCGCAACTAGCGGGGGCCTAGGTACGCAGTATTTT.

The CDR3: CASSSHRFAYEQYF. The CDR3 DNA reads TGTGCCAGCAGCTCCCACAGGTTCGCCTACGAGCAGTACTTC. The chain recombines TRBV7-8 with TRBJ2-5, with D tentatively TRBD1 (5 bases). TRBJ2-7 explains the end of the DNA better; the J call may be wrong. The CDR3 consists of 14 residues. Germline V gene sequence: CDR1 SGHVS, CDR2 FQNEAQ.

This chain uses TRBV7-2 with TRBJ1-2; possible D gene TRBD1, 5 bases. Germline V gene data show CDR1 as SGHTA and CDR2 as FQGNSA. CDR3 length: 15 amino acids. V was cut by 1 base and J by 4 bases, with 13 bases left in between. The CDR3 here is CASSLGGGDGYGYTF. CDR3 in DNA: TGTGCCAGCAGCTTAGGGGGAGGGGATGGCTATGGCTACACCTTC.

The gene calls are TRBV4-1 and TRBJ1-5; D is possibly TRBD1 (6 bases). There are 14 residues in the CDR3. V was pared by 5 bases and J by 3 bases, with 11 bases between. CDR1 and CDR2 (germline): MGHRA, YSYEKL. The CDR3 DNA is TGCGCCAGCAGCAGGTCAGGGGCCAATCAGCCCCAGCATTTT. Its protein is CASSRSGANQPQHF.

The count of this clone is one. In nucleotides, the CDR3 is TGTGCCAGCAGTGAAGCGCCGACTAGCGGGGTCTACACCGGGGAGCTGTTTTTT. Translation gives CASSEAPTSGVYTGELFF. The chain is built from TRBV6-1 and TRBJ2-2, with 11 bases aligning to TRBD2. The CDR3 is 18 amino acids. Germline loops: CDR1 MNHNS, CDR2 SASEGT. After removal of 0 bases from V and 3 bases from J, the junction contained 6 bases not matched to a gene.

This clone has only one observation. The J gene is TRBJ1-3, the V gene TRBV28, with TRBD1 matching over 12 bases. The CDR3 sequence is 17 residues long. The trim removed 2 bases at V and 7 bases at J, leaving 9 bases unmatched. Germline V gene sequence: CDR1 MDHEN, CDR2 SYDVKM. As DNA, the CDR3 is TGTGCCAGCAGTTTACGGGAGCCGGGACAGGGGGCGAACACCATATATTTT. Translated: CASSLREPGQGANTIYF.

The CDR3 loop is CASSPQGGNQPQHF. In DNA, the CDR3 is TGTGCCAGCAGTCCTCAGGGGGGCAATCAGCCCCAGCATTTT. The V and J genes are TRBV28 and TRBJ1-5; 7 bases are a match to TRBD1. The CDR3 sequence is 14 residues long. Trimming took 5 bases from V and 2 from J; bases not matched to a gene: 3. Germline-derived CDR1 and CDR2 are MDHEN and SYDVKM.

The V call is TRBV5-1, the J call TRBJ2-2, with 8 bases matching TRBD2. Germline trimming cut 7 bases from V and 0 bases from J; bases unmatched to any gene: 5. This CDR3 comprises 15 residues. CDR1 is SGHRS, CDR2 YFSETQ, per germline. The CDR3 DNA reads as TGCGCCAGCGATACTAGCGGAACGAACACCGGGGAGCTGTTTTTT. Translation: CASDTSGTNTGELFF.

The chain combines TRBV11-2 with TRBJ1-5, with 7 bases lining up with TRBD1. Germline values: CDR1 SGHAT, CDR2 FQNNGV. The CDR3 has 16 amino acids. V shed 5 bases, J shed 0 bases, and the junction held 7 bases outside the gene matches. As DNA, the CDR3 is TGTGCCAGCAGCCCAGGGGGGTGGGATAGCAATCAGCCCCAGCATTTT. It translates to CASSPGGWDSNQPQHF.

The J gene is TRBJ2-5, the V gene TRBV2, with D uncertain. Per germline, CDR1 SNHLY and CDR2 FYNNEI. Trimming took 1 base from V and 5 from J, leaving 8 bases between them. CDR3 length: 13 residues. The CDR3 here is CASSEVVAETQYF. The CDR3 nucleotides read TGTGCCAGCAGTGAAGTAGTTGCTGAGACCCAGTACTTC.

The rearrangement uses TRBV7-2 and TRBJ2-4; 11 positions agree with TRBD1. In germline, CDR1 is SGHTA, CDR2 FQGNSA. This CDR3 comprises 15 residues. The V gene end was trimmed by 1 base and the J gene end by 6 bases; junction bases not matched to a gene: 2. CDR3 sequence (DNA): TGTGCCAGCAGCTTAGGTGGGACAGGGGGAAACATTCAGTACTTC. This gives the protein CASSLGGTGGNIQYF.

This chain uses TRBV4-3 with TRBJ2-1, with TRBD2 matching over 7 bases. Germline-derived CDR1 and CDR2 are LGHNA and YSLEER. The CDR3 has 16 amino acids. Trimming removed 0 bases from V and 4 bases from J; junction bases left unmatched: 6. The DNA for the CDR3 is TGCGCCAGCAGCCAAGATGTCCGGGGAGGGTACAATGAGCAGTTCTTC. Protein sequence: CASSQDVRGGYNEQFF.

The chain is built from TRBV9 and TRBJ2-2, with 9 bases fitting TRBD2. Germline CDR1 is SGDLS and CDR2 is YYNGEE. This CDR3 has 17 residues. The trim removed 3 bases at V and 2 bases at J, leaving 8 bases unmatched. The CDR3 sequence: CASSGLAASLNTGELFF. The DNA of the CDR3 is TGTGCCAGCAGCGGACTAGCGGCCAGCCTTAACACCGGGGAGCTGTTTTTT.

The J gene is TRBJ2-1, the V gene TRBV7-9, with 7 bases aligning to TRBD1. With V trimmed by 5 bases and J by 7 bases, 14 bases remained unmatched. Germline assignment: CDR1 SEHNR and CDR2 FQNEAQ (reference sequence). This CDR3 comprises 16 residues. In DNA, the CDR3 is TGTGCCAGCAGCCCCCGGGACAGCGAAGCGGTTAATGAGCAGTTCTTC. This sequence encodes CASSPRDSEAVNEQFF.

The J gene is TRBJ2-3, the V gene TRBV5-1, with 7 bases matching TRBD1. This CDR3 contains 14 residues. Germline CDR1 and CDR2: SGHRS and YFSETQ. V lost 2 bases and J lost 5; bases outside the gene matches: 5. In nucleotides, the CDR3 is TGCGCCAGCAGCTTCGGACAGGCCAGAGATACGCAGTATTTT. This gives the protein CASSFGQARDTQYF.

This rearrangement joins TRBV29-1 to TRBJ2-7; no definite D call. The V end was cut by 4 bases, the J end by 5 bases, with 12 bases between. Germline V gene lookup returns CDR1 SQVTM and CDR2 ANQGSEA. The CDR3 consists of 12 residues. In DNA form, the CDR3 reads TGCAGCGTTGGTAATCGGCAGGACGAGCAGTACTTC. Protein sequence: CSVGNRQDEQYF.

V usage is TRBV6-1 and J usage is TRBJ1-3; the match to TRBD1 covers 7 bases. The germline V gene encodes CDR1 MNHNS and CDR2 SASEGT. The CDR3 loop spans 14 amino acids. With 5 bases clipped from V and 3 bases from J, the junction kept 4 bases outside the gene matches. The CDR3 region is CASSRRQGGNTIYF. DNA for the CDR3: TGTGCCAGCAGTAGACGACAGGGTGGAAACACCATATATTTT.

This clone was observed a few times. The rearrangement joins TRBV2 to TRBJ1-4; maybe TRBD1 (6 bases). Per the germline V gene, CDR1 is SNHLY and CDR2 is FYNNEI. CDR3 length: 15 amino acids. Trimming cost V 6 bases and J 8 bases, with 19 bases left between them. The CDR3 loop reads CASSLEQGLKEKLFF. DNA for the CDR3: TGTGCCAGCAGCCTCGAACAGGGTCTGAAGGAAAAACTGTTTTTT.

The chain recombines TRBV6-5 with TRBJ2-7, with TRBD1 as a possible D gene (6 bases). CDR3 length: 15 amino acids. The V end lost 6 bases, the J end lost 3 bases, and 18 bases lay between the germline ends. The germline V gene encodes CDR1 MNHEY and CDR2 SVGAGI. The CDR3 nucleotides read TGTGCCAGCAGACGGGACAAAACACTTTACTACGAGCAGTACTTC. Its translation: CASRRDKTLYYEQYF.

The V and J genes are TRBV7-9 and TRBJ1-2; the D is unclear. This CDR3 region has 13 residues. V lost 3 bases, J lost 5 bases, and 10 bases lay in between. Germline V gives CDR1 SEHNR, CDR2 FQNEAQ (reference sequence). CDR3 coding DNA: TGTGCCAGCAGCTTGGCGGGGATGTATGGCTACACCTTC. Amino acids: CASSLAGMYGYTF.

This clone occurred once. The gene calls are TRBV12-5 and TRBJ2-1, with TRBD1 matching 8 bases. Germline-derived CDR1 and CDR2 are LGHNT and FRNRAP. J gave up 7 bases and V 1 base, and 6 bases lay outside the gene matches. The CDR3 totals 15 residues. CDR3 protein: CASGLAGGPFNEQFF. DNA for the CDR3: TGTGCTAGTGGTTTGGCAGGGGGCCCCTTTAATGAGCAGTTCTTC.